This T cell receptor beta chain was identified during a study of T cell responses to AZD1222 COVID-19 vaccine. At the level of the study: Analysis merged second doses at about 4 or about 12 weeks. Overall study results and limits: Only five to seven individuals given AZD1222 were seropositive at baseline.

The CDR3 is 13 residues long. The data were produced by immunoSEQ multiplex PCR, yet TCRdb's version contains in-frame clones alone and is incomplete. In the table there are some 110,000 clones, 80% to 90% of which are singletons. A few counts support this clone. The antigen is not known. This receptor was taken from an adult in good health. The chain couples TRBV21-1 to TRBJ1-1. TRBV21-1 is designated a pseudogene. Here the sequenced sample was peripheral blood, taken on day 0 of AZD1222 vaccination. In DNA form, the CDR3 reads TGTGCCAGCACCTTTTTTTTGAACACTGAAGCTTTCTTT. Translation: CASTFFLNTEAFF.